The 21 T cell receptor beta chains listed next were all sequenced from one sample in a study of molecular identifiers for immune sequencing clone quantification. TCRdb reanalysed the PCR reads using MiXCR and keeps one entry per CDR3 protein. The sample holds about 630,000 distinct CDR3 sequences, around 25% seen once. Material for sequencing was naive CD8+ T cells from blood, with Jurkat cell RNA spiked in. Subset here: FACS-sorted CD8+CD4-CCR7+CD45RA+ naive T cells. The receptors shown here come from a human donor in good health. Some libraries in this study had Jurkat cell RNA spiked in.

Note on this clonotype: Possible read error: a much larger clone is one base away. This chain connects TRBV12-3 or TRBV12-4 to TRBJ1-5; the D is unclear. Deletions cut 5 bases from V and 1 base from J, with 12 bases between. The CDR3 runs 15 residues. CDR3 in DNA: TGTGCCAGCAGTCCCGTGACACTAAGCAATCAGCCCCAGCATTTT. Its protein is CASSPVTLSNQPQHF.

Concerning this clonotype itself: A read error is likely, as this CDR3 ends without the conserved phenylalanine or tryptophan. This chain joins TRBV15 and TRBJ2-7; tentatively, D is TRBD2 (6 bases). Germline CDR1 is LNHNV and CDR2 is YYDKDF (reference sequence). This CDR3 comprises 16 residues. Trimming took off 3 bases at V and 0 bases at J, with 15 bases between the two ends. The DNA for the CDR3 is TGTGCCACCAGCAGGGAAACTAGCAGAAGCTCCTACGAGCAGTACCTC. It encodes CATSRETSRSSYEQYL.

As to this clonotype: A much larger clone differs by one base, so this may be a read error. This chain joins TRBV7-9 and TRBJ2-5, with 11 bases identical to TRBD1. The CDR3 loop spans 14 amino acids. CDR1 SEHNR and CDR2 FQNEAQ come from the germline V gene (reference sequence). The J segment lost 4 bases and the V segment lost 8 bases, leaving 6 bases of the junction unmatched. The CDR3: CASGSGQGVETQYF. Here the CDR3 DNA reads TGTGCCAGCGGCTCGGGACAGGGGGTAGAGACCCAGTACTTC.

A few counts support this clonotype. V is TRBV20-1 and J is TRBJ2-7; 8 positions match TRBD1. CDR1 is DFQATT, CDR2 SNEGSKA, per germline (reference sequence). J was trimmed by 3 bases and V by 6 bases; bases with no gene match: 13. There are 15 residues in the CDR3. CDR3 sequence reads: CSAPGGAGGRYEQYF. CDR3 coding DNA: TGCAGTGCCCCCGGGGGAGCAGGGGGCCGCTACGAGCAGTACTTC.

This clonotype turned up a few times. V and J are TRBV10-3 and TRBJ1-5; D unresolved. CDR3 length: 14 amino acids. The germline V and J ends were trimmed by 1 base and 4 bases, with 8 bases remaining between them. The germline V gene has CDR1 ENHRY and CDR2 SYGVKD. The CDR3 DNA sequence: TGTGCCATCAGTGAGTTTGAGGAGAATCAGCCCCAGCATTTT. As protein: CAISEFEENQPQHF.

This clonotype was detected ten times or more. V and J are TRBV6-5 and TRBJ2-1, with 9 positions matching TRBD2. CDR3 length equals 12 residues. Trimming removed 6 bases from V and 10 bases from J; junction bases left unmatched: 4. The germline gives CDR1 MNHEY, CDR2 SVGAGI. In DNA, the CDR3 is TGTGCCAGCAGGTTCAGCGGGGGGGAGCAGTTCTTC. It specifies CASRFSGGEQFF.

The table lists this clonotype with a few counts. The chain combines TRBV6-5 with TRBJ1-1; possibly TRBD1 for D (5 bases). Trimming left V 4 bases short and J 3 bases short, with 12 bases between. The CDR3 runs to 14 residues. CDR1 and CDR2 from the germline V gene are MNHEY and SVGAGI. CDR3 DNA sequence: TGTGCCAGCAGTTCCCACGGGGGGGACACTGAAGCTTTCTTT. Its translation is CASSSHGGDTEAFF.

The gene calls are TRBV4-3 and TRBJ2-3; 11 bases line up with TRBD2. This CDR3 contains 17 residues. Germline values: CDR1 LGHNA, CDR2 YSLEER. V was pared by 5 bases and J by 6 bases, with 13 bases of the junction left unmatched. In nucleotides, the CDR3 is TGCGCCAGCAGCGCAAGGCTTAGCGGGAGGGCCCGGGATACGCAGTATTTT. This translates into CASSARLSGRARDTQYF.

The chain is built from TRBV27 and TRBJ2-7, with 11 positions matching TRBD2. Trimming cost V 7 bases and J 3 bases; bases outside gene matches: 2. CDR1 is MNHEY, CDR2 SMNVEV, per germline (reference sequence). CDR3 length: 13 amino acids. The CDR3 DNA reads as TGTGCCAGCAAAGGGACTAGCGGCTACGAGCAGTACTTC. This translates into CASKGTSGYEQYF.

This clonotype was picked up a small number of times. The gene calls are TRBV30 and TRBJ2-7; no definite D call. CDR3 size: 11 residues. With 1 base removed from V and 2 bases from J, the gap between germline ends came to 3 bases. Germline V gene data show CDR1 as GTSNPN and CDR2 as SVGIG (reference sequence). The CDR3 DNA reads as TGTGCCTGGAGTGAGGCCTACGAGCAGTACTTC. The encoded protein is CAWSEAYEQYF.

The J gene is TRBJ2-1, the V gene TRBV4-2; 10 bases match TRBD2. Germline CDR1 reads LGHNA; CDR2 reads YNFKEQ. J gave up 7 bases and V 4 bases, and 10 bases lay outside the gene matches. The CDR3 covers 16 residues. The CDR3 region is CASSRGASGSENEQFF. In DNA form, the CDR3 reads TGTGCCAGCAGCCGAGGAGCTAGCGGGAGTGAGAATGAGCAGTTCTTC.

This clonotype was detected only a few times. This CDR3 fails to terminate in the conserved phenylalanine or tryptophan, so it likely reflects a read error. The V and J genes are TRBV6-6 and TRBJ2-3; 12 nucleotides agree with TRBD2. The V and J ends lost 6 bases and 4 bases, in that order; junction bases with no gene match: 8. Germline assignment: CDR1 MNHNY and CDR2 SVGAGI (reference sequence). The CDR3 runs to 16 residues. The CDR3 DNA reads TGTGCCAGCAGCGGGACTAGCGGGCGGTTGGCAGATACGCAGTATTCT. As protein: CASSGTSGRLADTQYS.

There are many counts of this clonotype. This sequence joins TRBV29-1 and TRBJ2-1; 9 nucleotides agree with TRBD2. Trimming removed 4 bases from V and 9 bases from J; junction bases left unmatched: 13. Germline loops: CDR1 SQVTM, CDR2 ANQGSEA. CDR3 length: 15 amino acids. CDR3 protein: CSVVVGASGTGEQFF. The CDR3 DNA sequence: TGCAGCGTTGTCGTTGGTGCTAGCGGGACCGGTGAGCAGTTCTTC.

This clonotype was recorded many times. The chain carries TRBV12-3 or TRBV12-4 and TRBJ2-3; no clear D. The CDR3 has 13 amino acids. V was shortened by 7 bases and J by 0 bases, with 8 bases between the two germline ends. CDR3 residues: CASTKDSTDTQYF. CDR3 sequence (DNA): TGTGCCAGCACCAAGGACAGCACAGATACGCAGTATTTT.

This chain uses TRBV5-1 with TRBJ2-7; the match to TRBD2 covers 14 bases. This CDR3 has 18 residues. Trimming took 4 bases from V and 0 from J; bases not matched to a gene: 9. Germline V lookup: CDR1 SGHRS, CDR2 YFSETQ. For the CDR3, the DNA is TGCGCCAGCAGCGCCAAGACTAGCGGGGGGGCCAGCTCCTACGAGCAGTACTTC. This encodes CASSAKTSGGASSYEQYF.

There are a few counts of this clonotype. This chain uses TRBV4-2 with TRBJ2-1; D is possibly TRBD1 or TRBD2 (5 bases each). V lost 7 bases and J lost 2, with 12 bases in between. CDR3 size: 14 residues. CDR1 is LGHNA and CDR2 is YNFKEQ in the germline V gene. The CDR3 reads CASTGGPTYNEQFF. The CDR3, as DNA: TGTGCCAGCACTGGGGGACCCACCTACAATGAGCAGTTCTTC.

The sample holds one count of this clonotype. An end of the junction does not agree with germline; a read error may underlie this. The chain links TRBV9 to TRBJ1-5, with D unresolved. The CDR3 sequence is 14 residues long. Germline CDR1 SGDLS, CDR2 YYNGEE. CDR3 sequence: CASGVGYSNQPQHF. In nucleotides, the CDR3 is TGTGCCAGCGGCGTAGGGTACAGCAATCAGCCCCAGCATTTT. The whole variable domain, remainder taken from reference TRBV9 and TRBJ1-5, is DSGVTQTPKHLITATGQRVTLRCSPRSGDLSVYWYQQSLDQGLQFLIQYYNGEERAKGNILERFSAQQFPDLHSELNLSSLELGDSALYFCASGVGYSNQPQHFGDGTRLSIL.

The gene calls are TRBV6-5 and TRBJ2-4, with unresolved D. Germline CDR1 and CDR2: MNHEY and SVGAGI. This CDR3 contains 12 residues. V was clipped by 2 bases and J by 10 bases, with 9 bases between them. The CDR3 loop reads CASSYLAWIQYF. DNA of the CDR3: TGTGCCAGCAGTTACCTCGCTTGGATTCAGTACTTC.

This clonotype is a singleton in its sample. At one end the junction does not follow the germline gene, possibly because of a read error. This chain links TRBV4-1 with TRBJ2-7; 7 bases map to TRBD1. In germline, CDR1 is MGHRA, CDR2 YSYEKL. The CDR3 covers 14 residues. The CDR3 DNA follows: TGCGCCCGCAGCCGGAACAGGGGCAACTACGAGCAGTACTTC. Translation gives CARSRNRGNYEQYF.

Points on this clonotype: One base away lies a much larger clone, so this may be a sequencing read error. The V gene is TRBV7-9, the J gene TRBJ2-3; TRBD1 matches at 7 bases. Germline V gene data show CDR1 as SEHNR and CDR2 as FQNEAQ (reference sequence). The CDR3 sequence is 15 residues long. With V trimmed by 7 bases and J by 0 bases, 7 bases remained unmatched. CDR3 protein: CASNSRGGSTDTQYF. The CDR3 nucleotides are TGTGCCAGCAACTCGAGAGGGGGCAGCACAGATACGCAGTATTTT.

In its sample, this clonotype was seen many times. V and J are TRBV7-9 and TRBJ2-5; no reliable D call. The ends were cut back, 10 bases at V and 1 base at J, with 10 bases in the middle. The length of the CDR3 is 12 residues. Germline V gene lookup returns CDR1 SEHNR and CDR2 FQNEAQ (reference sequence). CDR3 sequence: CATEFFQETQYF. CDR3 in DNA: TGTGCCACCGAGTTCTTCCAAGAGACCCAGTACTTC.